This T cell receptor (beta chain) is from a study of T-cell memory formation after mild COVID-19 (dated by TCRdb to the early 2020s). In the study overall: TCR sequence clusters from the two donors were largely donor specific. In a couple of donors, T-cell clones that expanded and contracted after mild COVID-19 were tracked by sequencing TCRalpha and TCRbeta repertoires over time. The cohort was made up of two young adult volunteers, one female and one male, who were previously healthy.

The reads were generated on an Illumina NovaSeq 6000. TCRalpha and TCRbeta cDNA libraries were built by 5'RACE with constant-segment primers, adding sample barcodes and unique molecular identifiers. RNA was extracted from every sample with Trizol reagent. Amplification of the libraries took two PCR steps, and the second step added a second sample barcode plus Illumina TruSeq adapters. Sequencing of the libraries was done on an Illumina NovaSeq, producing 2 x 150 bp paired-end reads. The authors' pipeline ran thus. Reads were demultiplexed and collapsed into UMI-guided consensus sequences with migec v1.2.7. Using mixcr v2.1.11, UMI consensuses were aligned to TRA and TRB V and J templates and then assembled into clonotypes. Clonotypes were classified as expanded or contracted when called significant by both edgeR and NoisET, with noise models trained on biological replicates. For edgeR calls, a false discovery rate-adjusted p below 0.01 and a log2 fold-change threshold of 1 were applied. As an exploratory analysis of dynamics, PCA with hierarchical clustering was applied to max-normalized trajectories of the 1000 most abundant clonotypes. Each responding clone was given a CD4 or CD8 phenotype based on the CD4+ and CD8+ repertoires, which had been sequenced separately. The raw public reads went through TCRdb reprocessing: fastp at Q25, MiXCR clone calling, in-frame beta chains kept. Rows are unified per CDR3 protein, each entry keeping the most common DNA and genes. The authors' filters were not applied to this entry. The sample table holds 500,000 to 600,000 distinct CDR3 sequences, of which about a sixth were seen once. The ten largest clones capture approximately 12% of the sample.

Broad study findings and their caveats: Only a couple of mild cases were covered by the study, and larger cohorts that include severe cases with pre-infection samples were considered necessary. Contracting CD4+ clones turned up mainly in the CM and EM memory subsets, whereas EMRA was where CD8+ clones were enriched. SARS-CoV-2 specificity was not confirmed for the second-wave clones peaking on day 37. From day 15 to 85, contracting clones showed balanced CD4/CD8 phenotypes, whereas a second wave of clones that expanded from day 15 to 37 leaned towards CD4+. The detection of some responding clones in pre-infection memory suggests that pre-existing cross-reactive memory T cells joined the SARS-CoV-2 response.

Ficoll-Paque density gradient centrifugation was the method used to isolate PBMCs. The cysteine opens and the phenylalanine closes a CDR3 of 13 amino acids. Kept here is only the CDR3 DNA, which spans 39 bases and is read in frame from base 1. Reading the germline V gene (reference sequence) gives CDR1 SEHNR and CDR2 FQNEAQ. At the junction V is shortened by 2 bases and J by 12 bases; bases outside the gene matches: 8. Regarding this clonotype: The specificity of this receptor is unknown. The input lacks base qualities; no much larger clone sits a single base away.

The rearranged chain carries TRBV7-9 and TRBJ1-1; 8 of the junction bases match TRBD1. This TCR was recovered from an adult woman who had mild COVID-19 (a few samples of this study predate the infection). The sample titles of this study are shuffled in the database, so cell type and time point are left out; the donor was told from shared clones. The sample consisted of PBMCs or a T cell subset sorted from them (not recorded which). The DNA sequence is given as TGTGCCAGCAGCTTAACGGGACAGGAGGAAACTTTCTTT. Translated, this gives CASSLTGQEETFF.